These T cell receptor beta chains were read from a single sample in a study of cytomegalovirus exposure and HLA in healthy donors. Produced via immunoSEQ multiplex PCR; TCRdb's table is partial and in-frame only. The sample table sets out some 83,000 clones. Sequencing used PBMCs. All receptors derive from a woman aged 25 to 39 in good health and CMV-seronegative. The CDR3 runs from the conserved cysteine through the conserved F or W. A D gene is named only where the DNA matches it firmly.

>TRBV7-9|TRBD2|TRBJ2-1
TGTGCCAGTCGTTTAGGCGGGGGAGGGCAGTTCTTC
CASRLGGGGQFF
>TRBV30|-|TRBJ1-1
TGTGCCTACACTCCCGACAGTAAGACTGAAGCTTTCTTT
CAYTPDSKTEAFF
>TRBV7-8|TRBD1|TRBJ1-5
TGTGCCAGCAGCCCCGCCTACACAGGGGGCGATCAGCCCCAGCATTTT
CASSPAYTGGDQPQHF
>TRBV5-4|-|TRBJ2-5
TGTGCCAGCAGCCTGGGGGCAGTTCAAGAGACCCAGTACTTC
CASSLGAVQETQYF
>TRBV4-2|-|TRBJ1-2
TGTGCCAGCACTGGGGGGGGGAGCAATGGCTACACCTTC
CASTGGGSNGYTF
>TRBV30|TRBD1|TRBJ1-6
TGTGCCTGGAGTGTTTCGACAGGGGGCGAATCACCCCTCCACTTT
CAWSVSTGGESPLHF
>TRBV30|-|TRBJ1-3
TGTGCCTGGACCCCAGGAACCTTCTCTGGAAACACCATATATTTT
CAWTPGTFSGNTIYF
>TRBV7-2|TRBD1|TRBJ2-5
TGTGCCAGCAGCGCGGGGACAGGGATTGCGGAGAACCAGTACTTC
CASSAGTGIAENQYF
>TRBV30|-|TRBJ1-1
TGTGCCTGGAGTCCCCGGGGGGGTCTGGGGACTGAAGCTTTCTTT
CAWSPRGGLGTEAFF
>TRBV7-9|TRBD2|TRBJ2-1
TGTGCCAGCAGCTCTAGCGGGAGAAGGAATGAGCAGTTCTTC
CASSSSGRRNEQFF
>TRBV20-1|-|TRBJ1-1
TGCAGTGCTAGAGTAGGGGCTGAAGCTTTCTTT
CSARVGAEAFF
>TRBV14|-|TRBJ1-1
TGTGCCAGCAGCCAGTCAACGGGGGGGAGACGTTTCTTT
CASSQSTGGRRFF
>TRBV30|-|TRBJ1-2
TGTGCCTGGAGTTTTCAGGGGTATGGCTACACCTTC
CAWSFQGYGYTF
>TRBV11-2|-|TRBJ1-1
TGTGCCAGCAGCTTTGGCCAGGCGAACACTGAAGCTTTCTTT
CASSFGQANTEAFF
>TRBV2|-|TRBJ2-7
TGTGCCAGCACCGTCTTAGGGGTTCCCTACGAGCAGTACTTC
CASTVLGVPYEQYF
>TRBV19|TRBD1|TRBJ1-1
TGTGCCAGTAGCGTCAGACAGGGTAACGCTTTCTTT
CASSVRQGNAFF
>TRBV4-1|-|TRBJ1-1
TGCGCCAGCAGCCAAGACGACTCGAGTGGGTGGGAAGCTTTCTTT
CASSQDDSSGWEAFF
>TRBV15|TRBD2|TRBJ2-7
TGTGCCACCAGCAGGGGGTACGGGACTAGCGGGGGCTACGAGCAGTACTTC
CATSRGYGTSGGYEQYF
>TRBV7-6|-|TRBJ2-7
TGTGCCAGCAGCTTGACAGCCGACTACGAGCAGTACTTC
CASSLTADYEQYF
>TRBV2|TRBD2|TRBJ2-1
TGTGCCAGCAGACTTAACGGGAGGGCCGCCTATGAGCAGTTCTTC
CASRLNGRAAYEQFF
>TRBV6-6|-|TRBJ2-2
TGTGCCAGCAGTAGAGGGGCAGGGGATAACACCGGGGAGCTGTTTTTT
CASSRGAGDNTGELFF
>TRBV5-6|-|TRBJ1-5
TGTGCCAGCAGCGAAGGGGATCAGCCCCAGCATTTT
CASSEGDQPQHF
>TRBV6-1|-|TRBJ2-3
TGTGCCAGCAGTGAAGGTTACACAGATACGCAGTATTTT
CASSEGYTDTQYF
>TRBV19|-|TRBJ1-3
TGTGCCAGCCAAGGACGGGACTCTGGAAACACCATATATTTT
CASQGRDSGNTIYF
>TRBV11-3|TRBD2|TRBJ2-1
TGTGCCAGCAGCCTCGAAGGACTAGCCCCCTACAATGAGCAGTTCTTC
CASSLEGLAPYNEQFF
>TRBV6-1|TRBD2|TRBJ2-3
TGTGCCAGCAGTGAATTGGGTGGGAGGGCAGATACGCAGTATTTT
CASSELGGRADTQYF
>TRBV15|-|TRBJ1-4
TGTGCCACCAGCAGAGTGCATGGCCAGGGAGAAAAACTGTTTTTT
CATSRVHGQGEKLFF
>TRBV7-9|TRBD1|TRBJ1-4
TGTGCCAGCAGCCAGGGACAGGTCAACGAAAAACTGTTTTTT
CASSQGQVNEKLFF
>TRBV29-1|TRBD2|TRBJ2-3
TGCAGCGCGCGGGGGGGCGCAGATACGCAGTATTTT
CSARGGADTQYF
>TRBV6-7|-|TRBJ2-7
TGTGCCGGGGCCCCCGGAGTCTACGAGCAGTACTTC
CAGAPGVYEQYF
>TRBV30|-|TRBJ2-7
TGTGCCTGGAGTGTAGGGCGGGAACGAGAGCAGTACTTC
CAWSVGREREQYF
>TRBV10-1|-|TRBJ2-3
TGCGCCAGCAGTGAGTCCGTTGCAGATACGCAGTATTTT
CASSESVADTQYF
>TRBV19|TRBD1|TRBJ1-2
TGTGCCAGTAGTCCTTGGGACAGGCCCTATGGCTACACCTTC
CASSPWDRPYGYTF
>TRBV5-1|-|TRBJ1-2
TGCGCCAGCAGCCAGACAGGTGATAACTATGGCTACACCTTC
CASSQTGDNYGYTF
>TRBV30|TRBD1|TRBJ1-1
TGTGCCTGGAGAGAGGACAGGGGCACTGAAGCTTTCTTT
CAWREDRGTEAFF
>TRBV6-5|-|TRBJ2-2
TGTGCCAGCAGGCGGGACTCCGATTTCACCGGGGAGCTGTTTTTT
CASRRDSDFTGELFF
>TRBV4-1|TRBD1|TRBJ2-1
TGCGCCAGCAGCCGGACAGGTGTCGATGAGCAGTTCTTC
CASSRTGVDEQFF
>TRBV5-4|-|TRBJ2-1
TGTGCCAGCAGCTTTAGGGGGTCGGGCGAGCAGTTCTTC
CASSFRGSGEQFF
>TRBV6-1|-|TRBJ1-2
TGTGCCAGCACACCCACCAGGACTAACTATGGCTACACCTTC
CASTPTRTNYGYTF
>TRBV19|-|TRBJ1-6
TGTGCCAGTGGCCCCCGGAGAGGTTCACCCCTCCACTTT
CASGPRRGSPLHF
>TRBV7-7|-|TRBJ1-4
TGTGCTAGCAGTTACCCGGGGACTCCCGAATGGTGTGAAAAACTGTTTTTT
CASSYPGTPEWCEKLFF
>TRBV30|-|TRBJ1-1
TGTGCCTGGCGACAGGAGGACACTGAAGCTTTCTTT
CAWRQEDTEAFF
>TRBV1|-|TRBJ2-1
TGCACCAGCAGCCAAGAATCGGTCGAATCGGTCGACAATGAGCAGTTCTTC
CTSSQESVESVDNEQFF
>TRBV5-6|TRBD1|TRBJ1-2
TGTGCCAGCAGCTTGGACAGGGGTTATGGCTACACCTTC
CASSLDRGYGYTF
>TRBV30|-|TRBJ1-2
TGTGCCTGGAGCGACGGGGGTGGCTACACCTTC
CAWSDGGGYTF
>TRBV4-2|TRBD1|TRBJ2-4
TGTGCCAGCAGCCAAGCCCCGGACAGGGCCAAAAACATTCAGTACTTC
CASSQAPDRAKNIQYF
>TRBV4-1|-|TRBJ2-2
TGCGCCAGCAGCCAAATGGCGGGTTTGGGCACCGGGGAGCTGTTTTTT
CASSQMAGLGTGELFF
>TRBV28|TRBD1|TRBJ1-2
TGTGCCAGCAGTCCCCGGACAGGGGGTAATGGCTACACCTTC
CASSPRTGGNGYTF